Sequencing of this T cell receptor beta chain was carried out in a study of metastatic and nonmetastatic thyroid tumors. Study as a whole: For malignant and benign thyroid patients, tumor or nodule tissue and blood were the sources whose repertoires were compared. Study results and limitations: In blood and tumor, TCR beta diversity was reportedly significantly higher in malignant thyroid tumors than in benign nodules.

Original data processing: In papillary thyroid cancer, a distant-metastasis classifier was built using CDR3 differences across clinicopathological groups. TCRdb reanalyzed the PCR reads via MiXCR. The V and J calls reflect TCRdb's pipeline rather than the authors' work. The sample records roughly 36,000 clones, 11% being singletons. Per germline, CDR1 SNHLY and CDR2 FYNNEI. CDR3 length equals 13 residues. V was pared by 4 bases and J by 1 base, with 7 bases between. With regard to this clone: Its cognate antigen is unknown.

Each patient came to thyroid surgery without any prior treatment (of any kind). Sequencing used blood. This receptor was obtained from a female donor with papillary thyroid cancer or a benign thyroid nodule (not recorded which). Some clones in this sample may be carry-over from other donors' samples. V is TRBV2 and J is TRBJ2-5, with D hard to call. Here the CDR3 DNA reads TGTGCCAGCAGTGTTACGGCCCAAGAGACCCAGTACTTC. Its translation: CASSVTAQETQYF.